This T cell receptor beta chain derives from a study of technical replicates of blood from a handful of donors. The repertoire was sequenced with immunoSEQ multiplex PCR; TCRdb's copy has only in-frame clones and lacks some. The sample lists around 72,000 clones; more than 85% were seen once. Germline CDR1 reads GTSNPN; CDR2 reads SVGIG (reference sequence). Trimming removed 0 bases from V and 0 bases from J, with 7 bases in between. The CDR3 covers 14 residues. The chain is built from TRBV30 and TRBJ2-3; D not resolved. Sequences were obtained from PBMCs. This clonotype was sampled from a human donor in good health. Some clones in this sample may be carry-over from other donors' samples. CDR3 residues: CAWSVPGSTDTQYF. The CDR3 DNA follows: TGTGCCTGGAGTGTACCCGGGAGCACAGATACGCAGTATTTT.